This T cell receptor (beta chain) was profiled in a study of identical twins. TCRdb re-analysed the 5' RACE reads in MiXCR, keeping a single row per CDR3 protein. The data show about 1.7 million distinct CDR3 sequences, with more than 30% seen just once and approximately 0.29% held by the top ten. Broader study findings: Its conclusions, products of cross-sectional statistical analysis, did not come from following the same donors. Abundant beta clonotypes from cord blood had fewer insertions, unlike memory repertoires, which showed none. The models systematically underestimated how much out-of-frame TCR alpha was shared in monozygotic twins.

This clonotype was counted a single time. As yet, its antigen is unknown. Sequencing used cord blood. This receptor was identified in a newborn girl in good health.

The CDR3 sequence is CASSVPTYNEQFF. CDR3 nucleotide sequence: TGTGCCAGCAGTGTCCCTACCTACAATGAGCAGTTCTTC. This chain joins TRBV2 and TRBJ2-1; unclear D gene. V lost 4 bases and J lost 2, with 6 bases in between. This CDR3 spans 13 amino acids. Germline V gene lookup returns CDR1 SNHLY and CDR2 FYNNEI. Filled out from reference TRBV2 and TRBJ2-1, the complete variable domain reads EPEVTQTPSHQVTQMGQEVILRCVPISNHLYFYWYRQILGQKVEFLVSFYNNEISEKSEIFDDQFSVERPDGSNFTLKIRSTKLEDSAMYFCASSVPTYNEQFFGPGTRLTVL.